This T cell receptor (beta chain) appears in the sequencing data of a study of cytomegalovirus exposure and HLA in healthy donors. Across the study: Early released data comprised 75 million to 100 million unique TCRs from HLA-typed donors.

The PCR made use of 60 Vbeta and 13 Jbeta primers. Produced via immunoSEQ multiplex PCR; TCRdb's table is partial and in-frame only. The sample carries 190,000 or so clones, around four fifths recorded once. Findings and caveats of the study: An analysis done earlier found most TCR beta V segments productive about 90% or about 30% of the time. Researchers catalogued approximately 170 TCR beta chains as cytomegalovirus-associated.

The V end was cut by 6 bases, the J end by 4 bases, with 13 bases between. This CDR3 contains 14 residues. The germline CDR1 and CDR2 sequences are SEHNR and FQNEAQ (reference sequence). A remark on this clone: Its antigen is still unknown.

The sample consisted of PBMCs. The chain employs TRBV7-9 and TRBJ2-1; TRBD1 might be the D (6 bases). The origin of this receptor is a woman in her 50s in good health and CMV-seropositive. This chain's CDR3 is CASSPGTPYNEQFF. CDR3 in DNA: TGTGCCAGCAGTCCCGGGACACCGTACAATGAGCAGTTCTTC.